This T cell receptor beta chain was identified during a study of OX40 agonist ivuxolimab in advanced cancers. Clones were read by immunoSEQ multiplex PCR, and TCRdb kept only the in-frame ones, dropping some. Here the sample spans about 98,000 clones, around 88% being singletons. The CDR3 has 15 amino acids. Germline CDR1 SNHLY, CDR2 FYNNEI. V lost 7 bases and J lost 1, with 16 bases in between. This receptor was identified in an adult with an advanced solid tumor such as melanoma, head and neck, liver or kidney cancer. Sequences were derived from CD4+ or CD8+ T cells sorted from blood, sampled in a trial of the OX40 agonist ivuxolimab. This sequence joins TRBV2 and TRBJ2-5; D tentatively fits TRBD1 or TRBD2 (5 bases each). CDR3 sequence (DNA): TGTGCCAGCATGCGGAGCCGGGGCAGCCAAGAGACCCAGTACTTC. Translation: CASMRSRGSQETQYF.